What follows are 27 T cell receptor beta chains derived from one specimen sequenced in a study of blood T cell repertoires in COVID-19. The protocol was immunoSEQ multiplex PCR, while the TCRdb copy is restricted to in-frame clones and leaves out a portion. Of 80,000 to 100,000 clones listed, about four fifths are singletons. Sequenced material: peripheral blood. The receptors come from a human donor in a cohort sampled during active COVID-19.

V gene TRBV14 combines with J gene TRBJ1-5, with 7 bases matching TRBD1. With V trimmed by 1 base and J by 4 bases, 1 base remained unmatched. Looked up from germline, CDR1 is SGHDN and CDR2 is FVKESK. This CDR3 comprises 14 residues. The CDR3 is CASSQGQGNQPQHF. CDR3 DNA: TGTGCCAGCAGCCAAGGACAGGGAAATCAGCCCCAGCATTTT.

V and J are TRBV5-1 and TRBJ1-1; D gene unclear. Trimming stripped 4 bases from V and 0 bases from J, with 7 bases between. The CDR3 runs 13 residues. CDR1 is SGHRS and CDR2 is YFSETQ in the germline V gene. The CDR3 coding sequence is TGCGCCAGCAGCACCCTAATGAACACTGAAGCTTTCTTT. Amino acid sequence: CASSTLMNTEAFF.

The chain carries TRBV7-2 and TRBJ2-5; 16 bases are a match to TRBD2. Germline values: CDR1 SGHTA, CDR2 FQGNSA. The CDR3 has 17 residues. V was pared by 5 bases and J by 5 bases, with 8 bases of the junction left unmatched. This CDR3 reads CASSLTGTSGGVETQYF. The CDR3 nucleotides read TGTGCCAGCAGCCTGACAGGGACTAGCGGGGGGGTGGAGACCCAGTACTTC.

The chain carries TRBV5-1 and TRBJ2-1; 8 bases line up with TRBD2. The trim removed 0 bases at V and 15 bases at J, leaving 5 bases unmatched. Germline V gene lookup returns CDR1 SGHRS and CDR2 YFSETQ. The CDR3 is made up of 12 amino acids. This CDR3 reads CASSLAGGARFF. CDR3 DNA: TGCGCCAGCAGCTTGGCCGGGGGGGCGCGGTTCTTC.

The chain carries TRBV19 and TRBJ1-5, with a weak D call TRBD1 (6 bases). The CDR3 sequence is 16 residues long. Germline values: CDR1 LNHDA, CDR2 SQIVND (reference sequence). V lost 7 bases to trimming and J lost 4 bases, with 20 bases between them. The CDR3 loop is CASNKLGDTLNQPQHF. The CDR3 nucleotides are TGTGCCAGTAATAAACTCGGGGACACTTTGAATCAGCCCCAGCATTTT. The complete variable domain, with remaining parts taken from reference TRBV19 and TRBJ1-5, reads DGGITQSPKYLFRKEGQNVTLSCEQNLNHDAMYWYRQDPGQGLRLIYYSQIVNDFQKGDIAEGYSVSREKKESFPLTVTSAQKNPTAFYLCASNKLGDTLNQPQHFGDGTRLSIL.

This chain uses TRBV6-6 with TRBJ1-1; D is possibly TRBD1 (5 bases). The CDR3 is made up of 14 amino acids. V was shortened by 5 bases and J by 2 bases, with 12 bases between the two germline ends. CDR1 is MNHNY and CDR2 is SVGAGI in the germline V gene (reference sequence). CDR3 in DNA: TGTGCCAGCAGTATATCAGGGTTTAACACTGAAGCTTTCTTT. Protein sequence: CASSISGFNTEAFF.

V usage is TRBV9 and J usage is TRBJ2-1; a weak D match, TRBD1 (7 bases). Between the trimmed V and J ends, which lost 6 bases and 6 bases, there was a span of 13 bases. There are 13 residues in the CDR3. Germline CDR1 and CDR2: SGDLS and YYNGEE. The CDR3 DNA follows: TGTGCCAGCACCCGCCAGGGGGGCAATGAGCAGTTCTTC. Translation gives CASTRQGGNEQFF.

V is TRBV3-1 (or the pseudogene TRBV3-2) and J is TRBJ1-2; D possibly corresponds to TRBD1 (6 bases). Trimming removed 4 bases from V and 6 bases from J, with 18 bases in between. Germline V CDR1 and CDR2: LGHDT, YNNKEL (reference sequence). The CDR3 spans 15 residues. The DNA of the CDR3 is TGTGCCAGCAGCCTAGGGGGAGCCCCTCTTGATGGCTACACCTTC. Residues: CASSLGGAPLDGYTF.

The CDR3 reads CASSPDRGVDEQYF. In nucleotides, the CDR3 is TGTGCCAGTAGCCCGGACAGGGGTGTCGACGAGCAGTACTTC. The rearrangement joins TRBV6-5 to TRBJ2-7; 9 bases match TRBD1. J gave up 5 bases and V 9 bases, and 11 bases lay outside the gene matches. CDR1 and CDR2 (germline): MNHEY, SVGAGI. This CDR3 has 14 residues.

About this clone itself: Compared with germline, one end of the junction differs, possibly owing to a read error. The chain uses TRBV7-3 and TRBJ1-2; D might be TRBD1 (6 bases). The CDR3 covers 16 residues. In germline, CDR1 is SGHTA, CDR2 FQGTGA. CDR3 protein: CASSFDAGALEFPSSF. The CDR3 DNA is TGTGCCAGCAGCTTCGACGCGGGGGCTCTCGAGTTTCCGTCGTCCTTC.

The J gene is TRBJ2-4, the V gene TRBV29-1; 7 nucleotides line up with TRBD1. Per germline, CDR1 SQVTM and CDR2 ANQGSEA. This CDR3 contains 11 residues. Germline trimming cut 4 bases from V and 6 bases from J; bases unmatched to any gene: 0. Here the CDR3 reads CSVGTGNIQYF. CDR3 bases: TGCAGCGTTGGGACAGGAAACATTCAGTACTTC.

The V gene is TRBV18, the J gene TRBJ2-2, with TRBD1 identical over 9 bases. The CDR3 loop spans 16 amino acids. CDR1 KGHSH and CDR2 LQKENI come from the germline V gene. Trimming removed 2 bases from V and 2 bases from J; junction bases left unmatched: 3. Written as DNA, the CDR3 is TGTGCCAGCTCACCATCGACAGGGGGAAACACCGGGGAGCTGTTTTTT. This sequence encodes CASSPSTGGNTGELFF.

This clone was picked up one time. The chain uses TRBV20-1 and TRBJ1-1, with 9 bases lining up with TRBD1. The V gene end was trimmed by 3 bases and the J gene end by 5 bases; junction bases not matched to a gene: 10. The V gene's germline CDR1 is DFQATT and CDR2 SNEGSKA (reference sequence). The CDR3 is made up of 15 amino acids. The CDR3 here is CSASPSQGAPTEAFF. The CDR3 DNA is TGCAGTGCTAGTCCCTCACAGGGGGCGCCTACTGAAGCTTTCTTT.

The chain couples TRBV2 to TRBJ2-3; D is possibly TRBD2 (5 bases). CDR1 SNHLY and CDR2 FYNNEI come from the germline V gene. The CDR3 contains 13 residues. V lost 8 bases and J lost 8, with 17 bases in between. The CDR3 here is CASRPEGSVTQYF. Here the CDR3 DNA reads TGTGCCAGCCGGCCTGAGGGAAGCGTTACGCAGTATTTT.

The genes are TRBV19 and TRBJ1-5, with D possibly being TRBD1 (6 bases). Germline V gene lookup returns CDR1 LNHDA and CDR2 SQIVND (reference sequence). The CDR3 covers 15 residues. The germline V and J ends were trimmed by 7 bases and 0 bases, with 13 bases remaining between them. The CDR3 nucleotides are TGTGCCAGTACTCAGACAGGTAATAGCAATCAGCCCCAGCATTTT. The encoded protein is CASTQTGNSNQPQHF.

The chain employs TRBV6-2 or TRBV6-3 and TRBJ1-1; TRBD1 is a possible D gene (5 bases). Germline V gene sequence: CDR1 MNHEY, CDR2 SVGEGT. The CDR3 consists of 13 residues. V lost 2 bases and J lost 6, with 10 bases in between. The CDR3 sequence: CASSYGARSEAFF. For the CDR3, the DNA is TGTGCCAGCAGTTACGGGGCCCGCTCTGAAGCTTTCTTT.

This clone was detected ten times or more. The chain has TRBV11-2 and TRBJ1-2, with no clear D. The CDR3 loop spans 14 amino acids. Trimming removed 0 bases from V and 6 bases from J, with 11 bases in between. Germline CDR1 is SGHAT and CDR2 is FQNNGV. CDR3 protein: CASSLDGGRDGYTF. The CDR3 DNA sequence: TGTGCCAGCAGCTTAGATGGAGGAAGAGATGGCTACACCTTC.

The chain recombines TRBV10-3 with TRBJ2-7; TRBD1 aligns across 7 bases. Germline loops: CDR1 ENHRY, CDR2 SYGVKD. The trim removed 6 bases at V and 0 bases at J, leaving 5 bases unmatched. The CDR3 is 14 amino acids. CDR3 amino acids: CAISGQELSYEQYF. CDR3 DNA: TGTGCCATCAGCGGACAGGAACTCTCCTACGAGCAGTACTTC.

This chain uses TRBV6-5 with TRBJ1-6; TRBD1 might be the D (6 bases). Germline-derived CDR1 and CDR2 are MNHEY and SVGAGI. The CDR3 has 14 residues. The germline V and J ends were trimmed by 2 bases and 9 bases, with 11 bases remaining between them. The CDR3 region has the DNA TGTGCCAGCAGTTACACCGACAGGTCTTCACCCCTCCACTTT. Translation gives CASSYTDRSSPLHF.

The genes are TRBV24-1 and TRBJ1-5; 12 nucleotides align to TRBD1. The CDR3 sequence is 16 residues long. The germline V gene encodes CDR1 KGHDR and CDR2 SFDVKD. V lost 2 bases to trimming and J lost 7 bases; unmatched junction nucleotides: 5. This CDR3 reads CATSDSGTGGAQPQHF. The CDR3 bases are TGTGCCACCAGTGATTCTGGGACAGGGGGCGCCCAGCCCCAGCATTTT.

The chain joins TRBV5-4 to TRBJ2-7; 9 bases agree with TRBD1. Per germline, CDR1 SGHNT and CDR2 YYREEE (reference sequence). The CDR3 covers 16 residues. The V gene end was trimmed by 4 bases and the J gene end by 7 bases; junction bases not matched to a gene: 15. The CDR3 DNA follows: TGTGCCAGCAGCCGCTCCGGCCAACAGGGGGCGAGGGAGCAGTACGTC. This gives the protein CASSRSGQQGAREQYV.

V and J are TRBV19 and TRBJ2-2; D not resolved. The germline gives CDR1 LNHDA, CDR2 SQIVND (reference sequence). CDR3 size: 16 residues. Trimming cost V 8 bases and J 2 bases, with 18 bases left between them. CDR3 residues: CASAPFQSANTGELFF. CDR3 nucleotides: TGTGCCAGTGCCCCGTTTCAGAGCGCCAACACCGGGGAGCTGTTTTTT.

The rearrangement links TRBV27 to TRBJ2-2; TRBD2 agrees at 7 bases. There are 16 residues in the CDR3. Germline V gives CDR1 MNHEY, CDR2 SMNVEV (reference sequence). With 5 bases clipped from V and 0 bases from J, the junction kept 6 bases outside the gene matches. The CDR3 reads CASSARDYPNTGELFF. Written as DNA, the CDR3 is TGTGCCAGCAGTGCCCGGGACTACCCGAACACCGGGGAGCTGTTTTTT.

The V gene is TRBV7-2, the J gene TRBJ1-3; TRBD1 is a possible D gene (5 bases). With 5 bases removed from V and 0 bases from J, the gap between germline ends came to 11 bases. This CDR3 region has 15 residues. CDR1 and CDR2 (germline): SGHTA, FQGNSA. The CDR3 DNA is TGTGCCAGCAGCCCCGTTCAGGGCTCTGGAAACACCATATATTTT. This sequence encodes CASSPVQGSGNTIYF.

A few counts support this clone. The chain joins TRBV30 to TRBJ1-1; D uncertain. Trimming left V 7 bases short and J 7 bases short, with 4 bases between. The CDR3 sequence is 8 residues long. Per the germline V gene, CDR1 is GTSNPN and CDR2 is SVGIG (reference sequence). CDR3 bases: TGTGCCTCCCATGAAGCTTTCTTT. It specifies CASHEAFF.

This rearrangement joins TRBV28 to TRBJ2-5; a possible D gene is TRBD2 (6 bases). CDR1 MDHEN and CDR2 SYDVKM come from the germline V gene. Trimming left V 1 base short and J 5 bases short, with 14 bases between. The CDR3 is made up of 15 amino acids. The CDR3 region is CASSLLGPGVETQYF. CDR3 nucleotides: TGTGCCAGCAGTTTATTGGGGCCGGGGGTGGAGACCCAGTACTTC.

The chain couples TRBV25-1 to TRBJ2-5; no firm D call. The length of the CDR3 is 13 residues. CDR1 and CDR2 (germline): MGHDK, SYGVNS. Between the trimmed V and J ends, which lost 2 bases and 1 base, there was a span of 5 bases. The CDR3 loop reads CASSETVQETQYF. The CDR3 nucleotides read TGTGCCAGCAGTGAAACAGTCCAAGAGACCCAGTACTTC.